The sequence of this T cell receptor beta chain was determined in a study of T cell changes during pregnancy in multiple sclerosis. Data came from immunoSEQ multiplex PCR; TCRdb stores just in-frame clones and leaves some out. The sample lists about 21,000 clones; 85% to 95% were seen once. The CDR3 length is 13 residues. In germline, CDR1 is SGDLS, CDR2 YYNGEE. The germline V and J ends were trimmed by 2 bases and 3 bases, with 8 bases remaining between them. The clonotype comes from a female donor with multiple sclerosis, enrolled in a pregnancy study. Sample: CD4+ T cells from peripheral blood mononuclear cells, taken in the third trimester of pregnancy. The chain has TRBV9 and TRBJ1-1; D is unclear. The CDR3 region is CASSVGSYTEAFF. The CDR3 DNA follows: TGTGCCAGCAGCGTGGGCAGCTACACTGAAGCTTTCTTT.